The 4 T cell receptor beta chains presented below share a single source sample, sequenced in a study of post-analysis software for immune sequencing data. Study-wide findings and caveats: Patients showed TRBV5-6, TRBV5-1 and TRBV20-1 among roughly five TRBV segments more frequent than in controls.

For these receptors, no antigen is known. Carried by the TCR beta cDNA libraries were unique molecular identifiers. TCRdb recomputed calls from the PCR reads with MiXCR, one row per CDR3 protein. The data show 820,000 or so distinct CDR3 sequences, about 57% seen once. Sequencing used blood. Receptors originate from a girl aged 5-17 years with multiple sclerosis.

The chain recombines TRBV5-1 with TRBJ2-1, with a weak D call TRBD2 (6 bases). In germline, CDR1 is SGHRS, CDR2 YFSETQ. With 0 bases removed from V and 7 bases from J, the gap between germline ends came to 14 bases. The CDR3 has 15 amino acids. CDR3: CASSLAGVTVNEQFF. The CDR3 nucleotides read TGCGCCAGCAGCTTGGCGGGGGTAACGGTTAATGAGCAGTTCTTC.

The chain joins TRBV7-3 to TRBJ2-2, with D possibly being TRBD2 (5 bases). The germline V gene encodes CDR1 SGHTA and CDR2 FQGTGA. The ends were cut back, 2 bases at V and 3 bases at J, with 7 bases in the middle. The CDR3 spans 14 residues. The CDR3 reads CASSLAGDTGELFF. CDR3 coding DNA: TGTGCCAGCAGCTTAGCCGGGGACACCGGGGAGCTGTTTTTT. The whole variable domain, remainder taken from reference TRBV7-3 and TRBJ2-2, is GAGVSQTPSNKVTEKGKYVELRCDPISGHTALYWYRQSLGQGPEFLIYFQGTGAADDSGLPNDRFFAVRPEGSVSTLKIQRTERGDSAVYLCASSLAGDTGELFFGEGSRLTVL.

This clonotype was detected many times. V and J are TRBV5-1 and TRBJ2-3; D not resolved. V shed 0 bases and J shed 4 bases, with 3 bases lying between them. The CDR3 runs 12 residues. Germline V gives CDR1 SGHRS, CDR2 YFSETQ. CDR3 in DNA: TGCGCCAGCAGCTTGGTGGCAGATACGCAGTATTTT. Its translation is CASSLVADTQYF.

The CDR3 sequence is CAISFGQGPKNIQYF. CDR3 sequence (DNA): TGTGCCATCAGCTTTGGACAGGGACCCAAAAACATTCAGTACTTC. This rearrangement joins TRBV10-3 to TRBJ2-4; 8 nucleotides match TRBD1. The CDR3 loop spans 15 amino acids. Germline loops: CDR1 ENHRY, CDR2 SYGVKD. V lost 6 bases to trimming and J lost 2 bases; unmatched junction nucleotides: 6.